This TCR beta chain was recorded in a study of CD8 T cells in Susac syndrome. Trimming removed 1 base at V and 6 bases at J, with 10 bases between. The germline V gene has CDR1 SGHDT and CDR2 YYEEEE. This CDR3 has 13 residues. The multiple sclerosis controls were treatment-naive patients with relapsing-remitting disease that was stable or active. RNA totalling roughly 0.5 to 1 ug underwent reverse transcription with random hexamers. From the immunoSEQ multiplex PCR reads, TCRdb called clonotypes with MiXCR, one entry per CDR3 protein. The sample lists about 150,000 distinct CDR3 sequences; just under 97% were seen once.

The sequence came from a human donor with multiple sclerosis. The sequenced sample was CD8+ T cells from PBMCs. The chain combines TRBV5-6 with TRBJ1-2; D is perhaps TRBD1 (5 bases). This CDR3 is CASSLNRKDGYTF. As DNA, the CDR3 is TGTGCCAGCAGCTTGAACAGGAAGGATGGCTACACCTTC.